Listed here are 8 T cell receptor beta chains from one sample, sequenced in a study of shared T cell receptors in the human thymus. Assay used: immunoSEQ multiplex PCR; TCRdb lists only in-frame clones, some missing. This table holds about 710,000 clones, approximately 89% found once. These records were also assigned to another study, of human thymus T cells.

Sequenced material: thymocytes. Receptor source: a boy younger than two with a congenital heart defect.

This clone was found once. The chain is built from TRBV30 and TRBJ1-4; D is possibly TRBD1 (5 bases). With 3 bases removed from V and 8 bases from J, the gap between germline ends came to 31 bases. The CDR3 covers 19 residues. The V gene's germline CDR1 is GTSNPN and CDR2 SVGIG (reference sequence). CDR3 DNA sequence: TGTGCCTGGAGCCCCCCCGCGGGGGGGAGGTGGTCAGGTCTGGAAAAACTGTTTTTT. This encodes CAWSPPAGGRWSGLEKLFF.

The chain combines TRBV4-3 with TRBJ2-6; D unclear. The CDR3 covers 17 residues. Trimming stripped 1 base from V and 0 bases from J, with 10 bases between. Germline assignment: CDR1 LGHNA and CDR2 YSLEER. Here the CDR3 reads CASSQGKSSSGANVLTF. CDR3 coding DNA: TGCGCCAGCAGCCAAGGAAAGAGTTCCTCTGGGGCCAACGTCCTGACTTTC.

The chain uses TRBV27 and TRBJ2-4, with D tentatively TRBD1 (6 bases). V lost 7 bases to trimming and J lost 5 bases, with 12 bases between them. The CDR3 runs 13 residues. From germline, CDR1 is MNHEY and CDR2 SMNVEV (reference sequence). The CDR3 DNA reads TGTGCCAGCACCGGACAGCACGAAAACATTCAGTACTTC. It is translated as CASTGQHENIQYF.

This chain uses TRBV25-1 with TRBJ2-5; TRBD2 might be the D (6 bases). CDR1 is MGHDK, CDR2 SYGVNS, per germline. The CDR3 length is 13 residues. Between the trimmed V and J ends, which lost 3 bases and 1 base, there was a span of 6 bases. The CDR3 DNA sequence: TGTGCCAGCAGTGAGCGGGGCCAAGAGACCCAGTACTTC. Its protein is CASSERGQETQYF.

V usage is TRBV9 and J usage is TRBJ2-1; D perhaps matches TRBD2 (5 bases). V lost 0 bases and J lost 2, with 12 bases in between. Germline CDR1 is SGDLS and CDR2 is YYNGEE. The CDR3 loop spans 16 amino acids. CDR3 amino acids: CASSVVEGSAYNEQFF. For the CDR3, the DNA is TGTGCCAGCAGCGTAGTCGAGGGCAGTGCCTACAATGAGCAGTTCTTC.

The CDR3 bases are TGTGCCAGCGCCTCACGGAGAGCGGGGGGCCAAGAGACCCAGTACTTC. Protein product: CASASRRAGGQETQYF. V usage is TRBV28 and J usage is TRBJ2-5; the match to TRBD2 covers 9 bases. CDR3 length equals 16 residues. J lost 1 base, V lost 8 bases, and 11 bases had no gene match. Germline loops: CDR1 MDHEN, CDR2 SYDVKM.

The J gene is TRBJ2-1, the V gene TRBV29-1, with D perhaps matching TRBD1 (6 bases). Germline assignment: CDR1 SQVTM and CDR2 ANQGSEA. The CDR3 has 17 amino acids. The V end lost 4 bases, the J end lost 9 bases, and 28 bases lay between the germline ends. This CDR3 is CSVALRGTRDGIREQFF. In DNA form, the CDR3 reads TGCAGCGTTGCCCTGCGAGGGACACGGGACGGGATACGTGAGCAGTTCTTC.

J is TRBJ1-5 and V is TRBV19, with 10 nucleotides matching TRBD1. CDR1 and CDR2 (germline): LNHDA, SQIVND (reference sequence). The V gene end was trimmed by 4 bases and the J gene end by 4 bases; junction bases not matched to a gene: 4. This CDR3 comprises 15 residues. The CDR3 protein is CASSTPGQGNQPQHF. The CDR3, as DNA: TGTGCCAGTAGTACACCGGGACAGGGGAATCAGCCCCAGCATTTT.